Described below is a single T cell receptor beta chain sequence and its context. Its specificity is unknown. With 0 bases removed from V and 8 bases from J, the gap between germline ends came to 11 bases. CDR1 is SGDLS and CDR2 is YYNGEE in the germline V gene. CDR3 size: 13 residues. This sample stems from a study of T cell responses to AZD1222 COVID-19 vaccine. Study-wide findings and caveats: Nearly half of the spike-specific TCRs reportedly recognize variant regions that carry no mutations.

The table came from immunoSEQ multiplex PCR; TCRdb's copy has only in-frame clones and leaves some out. The table includes approximately 150,000 clones, roughly 91% detected once. Sequences were derived from peripheral blood, sampled on day 0 of AZD1222 vaccination. The TCR was taken from an adult in good health. V is TRBV9 and J is TRBJ1-2; unclear D gene. The CDR3 loop is CASSVGEDMGYTF. As DNA, the CDR3 is TGTGCCAGCAGCGTAGGAGAGGATATGGGCTACACCTTC.